The clone carrying this TCR beta chain was counted at least ten times. The antigen is not known. The data derive from a study of early T cells in non-severe SARS-CoV-2 infection. At the level of the study: Sequencing input comprised bulk RNA from unsorted whole blood; chain pairing was not available.

Study-level results: Lookups in VDJdb leaned toward anti-spike CD8 responses and missed private and CD4 specificities.

The TCR library protocol attached unique molecular identifiers to the individual cDNA molecules. TCRdb fed the 5' RACE reads into MiXCR, producing one record per CDR3 protein. The profile covers 32,000 or so distinct CDR3 sequences, with less than 6.5% appearing a single time and roughly 5.5% taken by the ten largest. CDR1 and CDR2 (germline): SGHTA, FQGNSA. The V gene end was trimmed by 1 base and the J gene end by 1 base; junction bases not matched to a gene: 9. The CDR3 covers 17 residues. The V gene is TRBV7-2, the J gene TRBJ2-7; 8 bases are a match to TRBD2. The specimen was whole blood. This sequence originates from an adult who was a healthcare worker with PCR-confirmed SARS-CoV-2 infection or an uninfected control (not recorded which). The CDR3 loop is CASSLGRAGGVSYEQYF. In DNA form, the CDR3 reads TGTGCCAGCAGCTTAGGGAGGGCGGGGGGCGTATCCTACGAGCAGTACTTC. Variable domain in full (rest from reference TRBV7-2 and TRBJ2-7): GAGVSQSPSNKVTEKGKDVELRCDPISGHTALYWYRQSLGQGLEFLIYFQGNSAPDKSGLPSDRFSAERTGGSVSTLTIQRTQQEDSAVYLCASSLGRAGGVSYEQYFGPGTRLTVT.